The rows below give T cell receptor beta chains drawn from one sample of a study of CD8+ T cells in alopecia areata. The data were produced by immunoSEQ multiplex PCR, yet TCRdb's version contains in-frame clones alone and is incomplete. The table has over 200,000 clones, 50% to 65% seen once; the top ten hold 0.45%. This specimen was CD4+ T cells sorted from blood, taken at week 0. The receptor set was obtained from a human donor with alopecia areata. CDR3s include the opening cysteine and the closing phenylalanine or tryptophan. The D gene is left open where the match is weak. Size tells how often a clone was seen (once, few, many) or the class of an expanded clone, and some rows leave it out.

V gene,clone size,D gene,J gene,CDR3 DNA,CDR3 protein
TRBV5-1,-,-,TRBJ2-7,TGCGCCAGCAGCTTGTATGGGAGCTCCTACGAGCAGTACTTC,CASSLYGSSYEQYF
TRBV29-1,-,TRBD1,TRBJ2-2,TGCAGCGCCCAGGGGGTTGCCGGGGAGCTGTTTTTT,CSAQGVAGELFF
TRBV15,-,TRBD2,TRBJ2-3,TGTGCCACCAGCAGGGGCCTAGCGGGGGTCACAGATACGCAGTATTTT,CATSRGLAGVTDTQYF
TRBV11-2,-,TRBD1,TRBJ1-4,TGTGCCAGCAGCTTGACGCGCAGGGGGCGAAGCGAAAAACTGTTTTTT,CASSLTRRGRSEKLFF
TRBV6-5,-,-,TRBJ2-7,TGTGCCAGCAGACGGGAGTTCGACTACGAGCAGTACTTC,CASRREFDYEQYF
TRBV25-1,-,-,TRBJ1-2,TGTGCCAGCAGTAGTATGGGGGCCGGGGCAGGGGACGGCTACACCTTC,CASSSMGAGAGDGYTF
TRBV6-5,-,-,TRBJ2-7,TGTGCCAGCAGTGAAAGACACGACGAGCAGTACTTC,CASSERHDEQYF
TRBV5-6,-,-,TRBJ1-1,TGTGCCAGCAGCTTGTTTTCGGCGAACACTGAAGCTTTCTTT,CASSLFSANTEAFF
TRBV30,-,TRBD2,TRBJ2-1,TGTGCCTGGAATCGTGGCGGGAGTCAAGGGGAGCAGTTCTTC,CAWNRGGSQGEQFF
TRBV29-1,few,-,TRBJ2-1,TGCAGCGTTGAAGTCCTCCTCAACAATGAGCAGTTCTTC,CSVEVLLNNEQFF
TRBV7-8,-,-,TRBJ2-7,TGTGCCAGCAGCTTAGCGAGGGGGGAGGAGTTGTACGAGCAGTACTTC,CASSLARGEELYEQYF
TRBV2,-,-,TRBJ2-3,TGTGCCAGCAGTGTAGCAGATACGCAGTATTTT,CASSVADTQYF
TRBV2,-,TRBD1,TRBJ1-6,TGTGCCAGGAGGGACAGGGAGGAGATTTCACCCCTCCACTTT,CARRDREEISPLHF
TRBV29-1,-,-,TRBJ1-1,TGCAGCGTTCGACAGTCCCTCGGGGAAGCTTTCTTT,CSVRQSLGEAFF
TRBV15,-,-,TRBJ2-7,TGTGCCACCAGCGCGGGCTCACAGTCGACAGCCGAGCAGTACTTC,CATSAGSQSTAEQYF
TRBV30,few,-,TRBJ2-3,TGTGCCTGGAGGGGTGGTGCAGATACGCAGTATTTT,CAWRGGADTQYF
TRBV7-9,-,-,TRBJ1-6,TGTGCCAGCAGCCAAAAGGGAAATAATTCACCCCTCCACTTT,CASSQKGNNSPLHF
TRBV29-1,-,-,TRBJ2-1,TGCAGCGTTGTACAGGGAGGGTCCTACAATGAGCAGTTCTTC,CSVVQGGSYNEQFF
TRBV27,-,-,TRBJ2-7,TGTGCCAGCAGTTACAGGGGAGGTCGTAGTTACGAGCAGTACTTC,CASSYRGGRSYEQYF
TRBV7-9,-,-,TRBJ1-6,TGTGCCAGCAGCCCCAGGGATCTCTATAATTCACCCCTCCACTTT,CASSPRDLYNSPLHF
TRBV5-1,-,TRBD1,TRBJ2-3,TGCGCCAGCAGCTCGGGACAGACCCTTGGTACAGATACGCAGTATTTT,CASSSGQTLGTDTQYF
TRBV30,-,-,TRBJ1-2,TGTGCCTGGAGTGTTGGGGACAACCATGGCTACACCTTC,CAWSVGDNHGYTF
TRBV11-2,-,-,TRBJ2-7,TGTGCCAGCAGCTCCCTTCGGGGGCAGAACGAGCAGTACTTC,CASSSLRGQNEQYF
TRBV27,once,-,TRBJ1-4,TGTGCCAGCAGAAGTTCGACCCCCCTAGGAAAACTGTTTTTT,CASRSSTPLGKLFF
TRBV5-6,-,TRBD2,TRBJ2-3,TGTGCCAGCACCCACCTAAGCGGGAGTGGGAATACGCAGTATTTT,CASTHLSGSGNTQYF
TRBV7-8,-,TRBD1,TRBJ2-2,TGTGCCAGCAGCGAGAGGGACAGGAACACCGGGGAGCTGTTTTTT,CASSERDRNTGELFF
TRBV14,many,-,TRBJ2-3,TGTGCCAGCAGCCAAGATAGTAGGGGCTGGACAGATACGCAGTATTTT,CASSQDSRGWTDTQYF
TRBV30,-,TRBD1,TRBJ1-3,TGTGCCTGGAGTCCCTACAGGGGTTCTGGAAACACCATATATTTT,CAWSPYRGSGNTIYF
TRBV11-2,-,TRBD1,TRBJ2-4,TGTGCCAGCAGCTTAGCAGCGGGACAGGGGAGCATTCAGTACTTC,CASSLAAGQGSIQYF
TRBV10-3,-,-,TRBJ1-1,TGTGCCATCACTAAAGAGGGGATAGGTTCCTCGAACACTGAAGCTTTCTTT,CAITKEGIGSSNTEAFF
TRBV30,-,-,TRBJ2-1,TGTGCCTGGAGTGCTCGCAATGAGCAGTTCTTC,CAWSARNEQFF
TRBV30,once,TRBD2,TRBJ2-3,TGTGCCTGGAGTGTATCCGGGAGGAGCACAGATACGCAGTATTTT,CAWSVSGRSTDTQYF
TRBV7-8,-,TRBD1,TRBJ2-1,TGTGCCAGCATAAAAACAGGGGATAGGAGATACAATGAGCAGTTCTTC,CASIKTGDRRYNEQFF
TRBV30,-,TRBD1,TRBJ2-7,TGTGCCTGGAAGGTACCTGGGACAGGGTTCTACGAGCAGTACTTC,CAWKVPGTGFYEQYF
TRBV5-1,-,-,TRBJ1-1,TGCGCCAGCCGCAATGTGAGGAACACTGAAGCTTTCTTT,CASRNVRNTEAFF
TRBV7-3,few,TRBD2,TRBJ2-1,TGTGCCAGCAGCTTAACGTATAGCGGGGATGAGCAGTTCTTC,CASSLTYSGDEQFF
TRBV30,few,-,TRBJ1-1,TGTGCCTGGATGGAACGGGCCCCGAACACTGAAGCTTTCTTT,CAWMERAPNTEAFF
TRBV7-8,few,-,TRBJ2-7,TGTGCCAGCAGCTTGAGTGAGGGGCGCTACGAGCAGTACTTC,CASSLSEGRYEQYF
TRBV9,-,TRBD2,TRBJ2-1,TGTGCCAGCAGCGCTCGACTAGCGGGGAGCTCCTACAATGAGCAGTTCTTC,CASSARLAGSSYNEQFF
TRBV10-3,-,TRBD1,TRBJ2-2,TGTGCCATCAGTGGACAGGGGGCGACTGGGGAGCTGTTTTTT,CAISGQGATGELFF